This TCR beta chain stems from a study of blood T cell repertoires in COVID-19. Study as a whole: Material from acute and convalescent COVID-19 was sourced from the United States, Italy and Spain.

Original handling: From reference gene primer amplification, estimates of nucleated cell counts were derived. The protocol was immunoSEQ multiplex PCR, while the TCRdb copy is restricted to in-frame clones and leaves out a portion. V and J calls and clone size are copied from that table; D and trimming were computed from the DNA. There are tens of thousands of clones in the sample; around 85% occur only once, and almost 6.5% lies in the top ten. Trimming shortened V by 7 bases and J by 9 bases, and 16 bases separated the two germline ends. The CDR3 is made up of 12 amino acids. Germline CDR1 and CDR2: SGHNT and YYREEE (reference sequence).

This sequence joins TRBV5-4 and TRBJ2-5, with a tentative D call TRBD2 (6 bases). The receptor comes from a man aged 55 to 69 with acute or convalescent COVID-19. Sequencing used peripheral blood. CDR3: CASEGTGGSQYF. The CDR3 bases are TGTGCCAGCGAAGGAACAGGAGGGTCCCAGTACTTC.